Following are 4 T cell receptor beta chains from one sample sequenced in a study of early T cells in non-severe SARS-CoV-2 infection. In TCRdb, the 5' RACE reads were re-called with MiXCR into one record per CDR3 protein. The sample contains more than 30,000 distinct CDR3 sequences, roughly 6.2% of which appear only once. The sample comprised whole blood. Every receptor here comes from an adult who was a healthcare worker with PCR-confirmed SARS-CoV-2 infection or an uninfected control (not recorded which).

This clonotype was recorded a few times. The genes are TRBV7-2 and TRBJ2-3; 12 bases line up with TRBD2. Germline lookup yields CDR1 SGHTA and CDR2 FQGNSA. Trimming took 3 bases from V and 6 from J; bases not matched to a gene: 7. The CDR3 is 16 residues long. The CDR3 sequence is CASSLASGGAWDTQYF. DNA for the CDR3: TGTGCCAGCAGCTTGGCTAGCGGGGGGGCCTGGGATACGCAGTATTTT.

This clonotype was observed at least ten times. This chain connects TRBV20-1 to TRBJ2-7; 9 bases map to TRBD2. V was pared by 0 bases and J by 2 bases, with 5 bases of the junction left unmatched. Per the germline V gene, CDR1 is DFQATT and CDR2 is SNEGSKA (reference sequence). This CDR3 is built from 15 residues. The CDR3: CSARDPTSGPYEQYF. In DNA, the CDR3 is TGCAGTGCTAGAGATCCTACTAGCGGGCCCTACGAGCAGTACTTC.

This clonotype has a count of ten or more. J is TRBJ2-3 and V is TRBV7-2; either TRBD1 or TRBD2 may fit D (7 bases each). The V end was cut by 3 bases, the J end by 2 bases, with 18 bases between. The CDR3 contains 17 residues. From germline, CDR1 is SGHTA and CDR2 FQGNSA. CDR3 DNA: TGTGCCAGCAGCTTCCTACAGGGGAGGGGTTTCACAGATACGCAGTATTTT. Amino acids: CASSFLQGRGFTDTQYF.

This clonotype was seen many times. V usage is TRBV7-9 and J usage is TRBJ2-5; D is ambiguous. The V end was cut by 2 bases, the J end by 5 bases, with 6 bases between. Germline loops: CDR1 SEHNR, CDR2 FQNEAQ (reference sequence). CDR3 size: 12 residues. CDR3 in DNA: TGTGCCAGCAGCTTATCCACGGAGACCCAGTACTTC. It is translated as CASSLSTETQYF. Drawing the rest from reference TRBV7-9 and TRBJ2-5, the complete variable domain is DTGVSQNPRHKITKRGQNVTFRCDPISEHNRLYWYRQTLGQGPEFLTYFQNEAQLEKSRLLSDRFSAERPKGSFSTLEIQRTEQGDSAMYLCASSLSTETQYFGPGTRLLVL.